One sample yielded the 22 T cell receptor beta chains listed below, sequenced in a study of shared clonotypes between healthy human individuals (dated by TCRdb to about 2020). Libraries were constructed by the immunoSEQ multiplex PCR assay. TCRdb carries this immuneACCESS record with in-frame sequences only. Its versions omit some clonotypes, under half of them owing to an unresolved V gene in the studies checked, with the rest unexplained. A total of more than 2 million clones appear in this sample, more than 90% of them only once. The top ten constitute less than 0.15% of the sample. Sequencing was performed on naive CD4+ T cells sorted from blood. Interpreted using the paper, the cell subset or site label stands for: CD45RA+ positively selected. The receptors were gathered from a man younger than 35 in good health.

This chain joins TRBV28 and TRBJ1-6, with 7 bases identical to TRBD1. The junction had 2 bases not matched to a gene; V was cut back by 6 bases and J by 0 bases. The CDR3 consists of 15 residues. Germline V gene lookup returns CDR1 MDHEN and CDR2 SYDVKM. The CDR3 DNA follows: TGTGCCAGCAGGGCAGGGGGCTCCTATAATTCACCCCTCCACTTT. Translating it yields CASRAGGSYNSPLHF.

The chain is built from TRBV5-4 and TRBJ1-1, with a tentative D call TRBD1 (5 bases). Germline V gene sequence: CDR1 SGHNT, CDR2 YYREEE (reference sequence). V was shortened by 6 bases and J by 6 bases, with 15 bases between the two germline ends. The CDR3 consists of 13 residues. The CDR3 DNA reads as TGTGCCAGCACCTCGTGGGGGGAGGCTGAAGCTTTCTTT. Protein product: CASTSWGEAEAFF. Full variable domain (missing parts from reference TRBV5-4 and TRBJ1-1): ETGVTQSPTHLIKTRGQQVTLRCSSQSGHNTVSWYQQALGQGPQFIFQYYREEENGRGNFPPRFSGLQFPNYSSELNVNALELDDSALYLCASTSWGEAEAFFGQGTRLTVV.

This chain connects TRBV5-1 to TRBJ2-1; TRBD2 matches at 11 bases. The germline gives CDR1 SGHRS, CDR2 YFSETQ. The CDR3 runs 15 residues. With 0 bases clipped from V and 5 bases from J, the junction kept 1 base outside the gene matches. CDR3 sequence: CASSLGSGRDNEQFF. The CDR3 DNA is TGCGCCAGCAGCTTGGGTAGCGGGAGGGACAATGAGCAGTTCTTC. Using reference TRBV5-1 and TRBJ2-1 for the parts outside the CDR3, the full variable domain is KAGVTQTPRYLIKTRGQQVTLSCSPISGHRSVSWYQQTPGQGLQFLFEYFSETQRNKGNFPGRFSGRQFSNSRSEMNVSTLELGDSALYLCASSLGSGRDNEQFFGPGTRLTVL.

This chain uses TRBV4-3 with TRBJ2-5; D unresolved. Germline V gene data show CDR1 as LGHNA and CDR2 as YSLEER. V shed 0 bases and J shed 6 bases, with 11 bases lying between them. The CDR3 totals 14 residues. The CDR3 protein is CASSQDLQRKTQYF. CDR3 DNA sequence: TGCGCCAGCAGCCAAGATCTACAGAGAAAGACCCAGTACTTC.

J is TRBJ1-6 and V is TRBV28, with TRBD1 identical over 7 bases. The CDR3 totals 16 residues. With 6 bases clipped from V and 0 bases from J, the junction kept 5 bases outside the gene matches. The germline CDR1 and CDR2 sequences are MDHEN and SYDVKM. The CDR3 region has the DNA TGTGCCAGCAGCCAAGGGGGCAGCTCCTATAATTCACCCCTCCACTTT. Protein product: CASSQGGSSYNSPLHF.

The chain links TRBV6-5 to TRBJ1-6; D is unresolved. V was pared by 6 bases and J by 8 bases, with 17 bases between. The germline CDR1 and CDR2 sequences are MNHEY and SVGAGI. This CDR3 has 15 amino acids. DNA of the CDR3: TGTGCCAGCAGACCACAGTGGGATGGATATTCACCCCTCCACTTT. Its translation: CASRPQWDGYSPLHF.

Only one count was recorded for this clone. The chain links TRBV9 to TRBJ1-4; D unclear. The CDR3 is made up of 16 amino acids. From germline, CDR1 is SGDLS and CDR2 YYNGEE. V dropped 4 bases and J dropped 0 bases, with 13 bases sitting between them. This chain's CDR3 is CASSPRSPATNEKLFF. The CDR3, as DNA: TGTGCCAGCAGCCCTAGATCCCCCGCAACTAATGAAAAACTGTTTTTT.

Regarding this clone: Other nucleotide sequences from this sample produce the same CDR3. The CDR3 DNA sequence: TGTGCCAGCAGTCGACAGGGTTCTGGAAACACCATATATTTT. Its translation: CASSRQGSGNTIYF. The chain couples TRBV6-5 to TRBJ1-3; 7 nucleotides line up with TRBD1. The CDR3 contains 14 residues. The germline gives CDR1 MNHEY, CDR2 SVGAGI. V lost 5 bases and J lost 1; bases outside the gene matches: 2.

Regarding this clone: This sample also contains other DNA sequences that code for the same CDR3. The chain has TRBV5-1 and TRBJ2-2, with TRBD2 matching 7 bases. V lost 0 bases to trimming and J lost 4 bases; unmatched junction nucleotides: 3. The V gene's germline CDR1 is SGHRS and CDR2 YFSETQ. This CDR3 is 15 amino acids long. CDR3 residues: CASSLVPGGTGELFF. The CDR3 coding sequence is TGCGCCAGCAGCTTGGTTCCGGGAGGCACCGGGGAGCTGTTTTTT.

The chain joins TRBV7-9 to TRBJ2-1; 11 bases map to TRBD2. The ends lost 5 bases at V and 3 bases at J; junction bases unmatched: 3. CDR3 length equals 15 residues. Germline CDR1 SEHNR, CDR2 FQNEAQ (reference sequence). CDR3 sequence: CASSVGLADYNEQFF. The CDR3 DNA is TGTGCCAGCAGCGTGGGACTAGCGGACTACAATGAGCAGTTCTTC. Complete variable domain (other parts from reference TRBV7-9 and TRBJ2-1): DTGVSQNPRHKITKRGQNVTFRCDPISEHNRLYWYRQTLGQGPEFLTYFQNEAQLEKSRLLSDRFSAERPKGSFSTLEIQRTEQGDSAMYLCASSVGLADYNEQFFGPGTRLTVL.

J is TRBJ2-7 and V is TRBV5-4; D is ambiguous. V shed 3 bases and J shed 5 bases, with 12 bases lying between them. Germline V gene lookup returns CDR1 SGHNT and CDR2 YYREEE (reference sequence). The CDR3 sequence is 13 residues long. The CDR3 spells CASSSPPRHEQYF. CDR3 nucleotides: TGTGCCAGCAGCTCCCCCCCCCGGCACGAGCAGTACTTC.

The rearrangement links TRBV30 to TRBJ2-1; 8 bases are a match to TRBD2. V shed 1 base and J 8 bases; nucleotides not matched to a gene: 13. The CDR3 sequence is 16 residues long. The germline V gene encodes CDR1 GTSNPN and CDR2 SVGIG (reference sequence). The CDR3 region is CAWSAHGTRLADEQFF. In DNA, the CDR3 is TGTGCCTGGAGTGCTCACGGGACTAGGTTGGCGGATGAGCAGTTCTTC.

The V gene is TRBV5-1, the J gene TRBJ1-6; TRBD1 aligns across 7 bases. Unmatched junction bases numbered 5, after V lost 1 base and J lost 7 bases. Looked up from germline, CDR1 is SGHRS and CDR2 is YFSETQ. The CDR3 length is 15 residues. CDR3 bases: TGCGCCAGCAGCTTGACGGGACAGCCAAATTCACCCCTCCACTTT. This translates into CASSLTGQPNSPLHF.

This clone was observed a single time. V usage is TRBV19 and J usage is TRBJ2-2, with 8 bases lining up with TRBD2. The germline V gene has CDR1 LNHDA and CDR2 SQIVND (reference sequence). This CDR3 is built from 17 residues. The trim removed 5 bases at V and 1 base at J, leaving 9 bases unmatched. CDR3: CASSYGLAGLNTGELFF. The CDR3 region has the DNA TGTGCCAGTAGTTACGGACTAGCCGGGCTGAACACCGGGGAGCTGTTTTTT.

This chain joins TRBV27 and TRBJ2-7; 8 bases agree with TRBD2. CDR3 length: 14 residues. Trimming at V came to 3 bases and at J to 6 bases, leaving 7 bases not matched to a gene. Per the germline V gene, CDR1 is MNHEY and CDR2 is SMNVEV (reference sequence). CDR3 coding DNA: TGTGCCAGCAGTTTTTATGCGGGGGGTCTCGAGCAGTACTTC. Encoded protein: CASSFYAGGLEQYF.

V gene TRBV6-4 combines with J gene TRBJ1-1, with TRBD1 matching 7 bases. From germline, CDR1 is MRHNA and CDR2 SNTAGT. J gave up 4 bases and V 6 bases, and 11 bases lay outside the gene matches. The CDR3 covers 15 residues. The DNA for the CDR3 is TGTGCCAGCAGATTGGAAGGGGGCGGCACCACTGAAGCTTTCTTT. It encodes CASRLEGGGTTEAFF.

The rearrangement uses TRBV23-1 and TRBJ1-5; D remains ambiguous. TRBV23-1 belongs to the ORF category, with a function that is uncertain. The ends were cut back, 9 bases at V and 4 bases at J, with 4 bases in the middle. The CDR3 has 10 residues. CDR3 region: CARGNQPQHF. CDR3 DNA: TGCGCCAGGGGAAATCAGCCCCAGCATTTT.

V usage is TRBV7-2 and J usage is TRBJ2-5, with TRBD2 identical over 9 bases. Germline values: CDR1 SGHTA, CDR2 FQGNSA. The V segment lost 3 bases and the J segment 9 bases; nucleotides outside the gene matches: 8. The CDR3 is 14 residues long. CDR3 coding DNA: TGTGCCAGCAGCTTCCAGACTAGCGGATTTCCCCAGTACTTC. Translating it yields CASSFQTSGFPQYF. The variable domain in full, completed from reference TRBV7-2 and TRBJ2-5, reads GAGVSQSPSNKVTEKGKDVELRCDPISGHTALYWYRQSLGQGLEFLIYFQGNSAPDKSGLPSDRFSAERTGGSVSTLTIQRTQQEDSAVYLCASSFQTSGFPQYFGPGTRLLVL.

This chain links TRBV25-1 with TRBJ2-5; 13 bases map to TRBD2. The germline V gene has CDR1 MGHDK and CDR2 SYGVNS. There are 16 residues in the CDR3. The junction had 4 bases not matched to a gene; V was cut back by 2 bases and J by 4 bases. The CDR3 DNA reads as TGTGCCAGCAGTGAAGGGACTAGCGGGGCCGGAGAGACCCAGTACTTC. It codes for CASSEGTSGAGETQYF.

CDR3 region: CASSLEFNQPQHF. The CDR3 coding sequence is TGCGCCAGCAGCTTGGAATTTAATCAGCCCCAGCATTTT. This chain links TRBV5-1 with TRBJ1-5; D is uncertain. Germline lookup yields CDR1 SGHRS and CDR2 YFSETQ. The CDR3 spans 13 residues. Trimming stripped 0 bases from V and 4 bases from J, with 5 bases between.

The chain employs TRBV19 and TRBJ2-7; D is possibly TRBD1 (6 bases). The CDR3 length is 13 residues. The ends were cut back, 6 bases at V and 2 bases at J, with 11 bases in the middle. The germline V gene has CDR1 LNHDA and CDR2 SQIVND (reference sequence). The CDR3 reads CASSSGVPYEQYF. CDR3 sequence (DNA): TGTGCCAGTAGCTCAGGGGTACCCTACGAGCAGTACTTC.

The V call is TRBV4-1, the J call TRBJ1-3, with D possibly being TRBD1 (5 bases). Germline V gene sequence: CDR1 MGHRA, CDR2 YSYEKL. Trimming pared 4 bases from V and 0 bases from J, leaving 10 bases between. This CDR3 has 15 residues. The CDR3 sequence is CASSPGQFSGNTIYF. The CDR3 coding sequence is TGCGCCAGCAGCCCCGGACAATTCTCTGGAAACACCATATATTTT.